Detailed here is one T cell receptor beta chain. This sample was taken from a study of blood T cell repertoires in COVID-19. The germline CDR1 and CDR2 sequences are WSHSY and SAAADI. The V and J ends lost 4 bases and 0 bases, in that order; junction bases with no gene match: 9. This CDR3 contains 16 residues. In the authors' workflow: Scientists estimated how many nucleated cells there were by amplifying reference gene primers. The data were produced by immunoSEQ multiplex PCR, yet TCRdb's version contains in-frame clones alone and is incomplete. V and J calls plus clone size are reproduced from that table; the DNA served to infer D and trimming. This sample has roughly 120,000 clones, with around 70% found just once.

This receptor was identified in an elderly man with COVID-19, enrolled during active disease. V usage is TRBV10-2 and J usage is TRBJ2-7; 7 positions agree with TRBD2. Sample: peripheral blood. The CDR3 DNA sequence: TGCGCCAGCAGTGGAGGCGGGAGTAGCCTCTCCTACGAGCAGTACTTC. This translates into CASSGGGSSLSYEQYF.